This T cell receptor (beta chain) is from a study of blood T cells in healthy people across ages (dated by TCRdb to the mid-2010s). General notes on the study: Template switching captured roughly one uniquely barcoded TCR beta cDNA molecule per two T cells in model experiments. Donors were grouped into four age groups: young (average roughly 15 years), middle-aged (about 40), aged (around 56) and long-lived (approximately 78). Age-related changes in TCR beta repertoire diversity were measured in the study by deep sequencing normalized with unique cDNA molecular identifiers. To avoid experimental bias, donors of different ages were randomly spread across the sequencing lanes. Using the same blood draw, the study looked at two additional independent replicas of 1 million unique cDNA reads for two donors, one aged 18 to 30 and the other aged 80 or older. The paper as a whole reports these results and caveats: The CMV infection status of donors was not known, potentially confounding age-related changes in expanded clonotypes. Estimates of total diversity from one million sequenced T cells were regarded as lower bounds and underestimates. Conclusive comparison of naive and antigen-experienced compartments was prevented by the profiling of bulk unsorted PBMCs. Observed TCR beta diversity per million T cells fell roughly linearly with age, and a significant reduction was already apparent by age roughly 41. There was a strong correlation between observed TCR beta diversity and the percentage of naive T cells measured by flow cytometry. Compared with the aged group, the long-lived group had more naive CD4+ T cells, fewer expanded clones and increased TCR diversity, a pattern suggesting age selection.

Systemically healthy Caucasian individuals from Russia, some 36 in total and aged roughly 6 to 100 years, were included as donors. Each donor gave roughly 9 milliliters of peripheral blood, drawn into EDTA-treated Vacutainer tubes. Ficoll-Paque density-gradient centrifugation was used to isolate PBMCs, with at least 6.5 million per sample. Total RNA was extracted from PBMCs with Trizol reagent, with at least 5.5 micrograms obtained per sample. For every donor, an aliquot of PBMCs went through flow cytometry to measure the percentages of naive CD45RAhigh/CD27high T cells. This clonotype was counted a single time. The target of this receptor is not known. This may be a read error: a much more frequent sequence differs by one nucleotide. The library relied on 5' RACE. For sequencing, an Illumina HiSeq 2500 was employed. The second PCR ran for roughly 7 to 11 cycles and used a J-beta primer mix along with a sample-barcoded 5' primer. Each TCR beta cDNA molecule received a unique molecular identifier from a template-switch 5' adaptor carrying 12 random nucleotides. Each sample yielded at least 2.5 million CDR3-containing paired-end reads. First-strand cDNA synthesis was performed from all RNA using the Mint cDNA synthesis kit, with priming by a TRBC-specific oligonucleotide. Following uracil-DNA glycosylase treatment, a first 18-cycle PCR with universal primers M1SS and BC2_uni_R was performed on all cDNA. The study's own analysis went as follows. Each sample was normalized by randomly selecting 1 million high-quality reads, each carrying a distinct molecular identifier. Reads sharing molecular identifiers were discarded rather than binned into consensus sequences. MiTCR, run with a Q25 quality threshold and the strictest error-elimination algorithm, handled CDR3 identification, clonotype clustering and error correction. A nonparametric unseen species model using Euler transformation provided a lower-bound estimate of total TCR beta diversity. TCRdb reprocessed the public reads (quality trimming at Q25 with fastp, clone calling with MiXCR) and kept in-frame beta chains. Rows are combined by CDR3 protein, so each entry shows the most common genes and DNA. These V and J calls derive from TCRdb rather than the authors' analysis. Present in this sample are about 620,000 distinct CDR3 sequences, about 51% of which were seen just once. Of the sample, roughly 13% falls within the top ten clones.

The origin of this receptor is a woman aged 80 or over in good health. Sequencing input: blood.

The CDR3 corresponds to CAGSQDRGRTGGGYGYTF. The DNA reads as follows: TGTGCCGGCAGCCAAGACCGAGGAAGGACCGGCGGAGGCTATGGCTACACCTTC. The chain couples TRBV4-2 to TRBJ1-2; the D gene remains uncertain. Taken from cysteine to phenylalanine, the CDR3 has 18 residues. The entry retains the CDR3 DNA only, 54 bases that are in frame from base 1. CDR1 and CDR2 (LGHNA, YNFKEQ) derive from the germline V gene.